These 32 T cell receptor beta chains came from one sample sequenced in a study of shared clonotypes between healthy human individuals. Assay used: immunoSEQ multiplex PCR; TCRdb lists only in-frame clones, some missing. This repertoire shows 2,500,000 or so clones, over 85% found once; its top ten account for about 0.38%. Sequenced input: naive CD4+ T cells from PBMCs. Stated subset: CD45RA+ positively selected. The receptors were gathered from a man younger than 35 in good health. Some clones in this sample may be carry-over from other donors' samples.

The V call is TRBV5-5, the J call TRBJ1-4; no reliable D call. Germline CDR1 is SGHKS and CDR2 is YYEKEE (reference sequence). The CDR3 is 16 residues long. The V gene lost 6 bases and the J gene lost 4 bases, with 19 bases spanning the gap. This chain's CDR3 is CASTPRWAGVNEKLFF. CDR3 sequence (DNA): TGTGCCAGCACCCCCCGATGGGCAGGTGTTAATGAAAAACTGTTTTTT. Filled out from reference TRBV5-5 and TRBJ1-4, the complete variable domain reads DAGVTQSPTHLIKTRGQQVTLRCSPISGHKSVSWYQQVLGQGPQFIFQYYEKEERGRGNFPDRFSARQFPNYSSELNVNALLLGDSALYLCASTPRWAGVNEKLFFGSGTQLSVL.

Details on this clone: The same CDR3 arises from other DNA sequences in this sample as well. The chain employs TRBV7-3 and TRBJ2-1; the D call may be TRBD1 or TRBD2 (6 bases each). This CDR3 is 14 amino acids long. With 4 bases removed from V and 4 bases from J, the gap between germline ends came to 11 bases. Germline lookup yields CDR1 SGHTA and CDR2 FQGTGA. CDR3 region: CASSSTGTYNEQFF. The CDR3, as DNA: TGTGCCAGCAGCTCTACAGGGACTTACAATGAGCAGTTCTTC.

Here the CDR3 DNA reads TGTGCCAGCTCACCTGACAGGGGGAGCTATGGCTACACCTTC. Its protein product is CASSPDRGSYGYTF. The chain recombines TRBV18 with TRBJ1-2, with 9 bases aligning to TRBD1. CDR1 KGHSH and CDR2 LQKENI come from the germline V gene. The V gene end was trimmed by 3 bases and the J gene end by 4 bases; junction bases not matched to a gene: 3. The CDR3 loop spans 14 amino acids.

This clone was seen a single time. This chain links TRBV28 with TRBJ2-1; 12 nucleotides match TRBD2. Germline trimming cut 6 bases from V and 5 bases from J; bases unmatched to any gene: 14. CDR1 MDHEN and CDR2 SYDVKM come from the germline V gene. The CDR3 spans 18 residues. The CDR3 loop reads CASSPRGGASGRDNEQFF. The CDR3 nucleotides are TGTGCCAGCAGCCCTAGGGGGGGGGCTAGCGGGAGGGACAATGAGCAGTTCTTC.

The rearrangement joins TRBV29-1 to TRBJ2-1, with 8 bases fitting TRBD2. Trimming cost V 7 bases and J 7 bases; bases outside gene matches: 18. This CDR3 has 16 residues. From germline, CDR1 is SQVTM and CDR2 ANQGSEA. The CDR3 bases are TGCAGCGCCCGCGATCGCCCGGCACTAGCGGTTAATGAGCAGTTCTTC. Amino acids: CSARDRPALAVNEQFF.

CDR3 loop: CASSLGGTSNEQFF. CDR3 nucleotides: TGTGCCAGCAGCTTAGGCGGCACCTCCAATGAGCAGTTCTTC. This chain links TRBV7-7 with TRBJ2-1, with D unresolved. Between the trimmed V and J ends, which lost 1 base and 6 bases, there was a span of 10 bases. Germline loops: CDR1 SSHAT, CDR2 FNYEAQ (reference sequence). The CDR3 is made up of 14 amino acids.

This chain joins TRBV7-9 and TRBJ1-1; 8 bases fit TRBD1. Germline loops: CDR1 SEHNR, CDR2 FQNEAQ (reference sequence). This CDR3 is built from 15 residues. After removal of 4 bases from V and 4 bases from J, the junction contained 8 bases not matched to a gene. CDR3 nucleotides: TGTGCCAGCAGCTCCTCAGGGGGCCGAATCACTGAAGCTTTCTTT. The encoded protein is CASSSSGGRITEAFF.

The count of this clone is one. V gene TRBV7-9 combines with J gene TRBJ2-1; 9 nucleotides match TRBD2. J gave up 13 bases and V 4 bases, and 14 bases lay outside the gene matches. CDR3 length equals 15 residues. Germline lookup yields CDR1 SEHNR and CDR2 FQNEAQ (reference sequence). The CDR3 protein is CASSSPLRSGSTQFF. The CDR3 DNA is TGTGCCAGCAGCTCGCCGCTCCGTAGCGGGAGTACCCAGTTCTTC.

This rearrangement joins TRBV11-3 to TRBJ2-1; TRBD2 aligns across 8 bases. Per germline, CDR1 SGHNT and CDR2 YENEEA. This CDR3 has 15 amino acids. V lost 5 bases, J lost 2 bases, and 5 bases stayed unmatched. The CDR3 nucleotides are TGTGCCAGCAGCCCACTAGCGGCTCCCTACAATGAGCAGTTCTTC. The encoded protein is CASSPLAAPYNEQFF.

V and J are TRBV28 and TRBJ1-4; unclear D gene. The CDR3 runs 12 residues. The germline gives CDR1 MDHEN, CDR2 SYDVKM. V lost 6 bases and J 3 bases, leaving 5 bases between the germline ends. The chain's CDR3 is CASRTPNEKLFF. The CDR3 DNA reads TGTGCCAGCAGGACCCCTAATGAAAAACTGTTTTTT.

CDR3 in DNA: TGTGCCAGCAGTGAACAGAGGGGATCCTACAATGAGCAGTTCTTC. It translates to CASSEQRGSYNEQFF. The J gene is TRBJ2-1, the V gene TRBV6-1, with D perhaps given as TRBD1 or TRBD2 (5 bases each). Germline assignment: CDR1 MNHNS and CDR2 SASEGT. The CDR3 has 15 residues. V gave up 2 bases and J gave up 1 base, with 9 bases separating them.

The genes are TRBV6-5 and TRBJ2-7, with D possibly called TRBD1 or TRBD2 (5 bases each). V was pared by 6 bases and J by 7 bases, with 16 bases between. The CDR3 is 13 residues long. From germline, CDR1 is MNHEY and CDR2 SVGAGI. CDR3 nucleotide sequence: TGTGCCAGCAGCCGCGGTCCGGGACGGGAGCAGTACTTC. Amino acid sequence: CASSRGPGREQYF.

The V gene is TRBV25-1, the J gene TRBJ2-7; D is unresolved. V was trimmed by 1 base and J by 4 bases, leaving 17 bases between them. The CDR3 has 16 residues. Germline CDR1 reads MGHDK; CDR2 reads SYGVNS. The CDR3 bases are TGTGCCAGCAGTGAATCTGGGTTGGGGAAGACATACGAGCAGTACTTC. Encoded protein: CASSESGLGKTYEQYF.

This sequence joins TRBV10-3 and TRBJ2-7; TRBD2 matches at 12 bases. Unmatched junction bases numbered 3, after V lost 5 bases and J lost 1 base. The CDR3 totals 15 residues. Germline CDR1 reads ENHRY; CDR2 reads SYGVKD. CDR3 region: CAISNGLAGSYEQYF. The CDR3 DNA is TGTGCCATCAGTAACGGACTAGCGGGGTCCTACGAGCAGTACTTC.

CDR3 DNA sequence: TGTGCCAGTACCCCGCAGGGGAGGGGCCGCAATCAGCCCCAGCATTTT. Translated: CASTPQGRGRNQPQHF. The chain recombines TRBV19 with TRBJ1-5; weak D call: TRBD1 (6 bases). Germline CDR1 LNHDA, CDR2 SQIVND (reference sequence). V was shortened by 7 bases and J by 2 bases, with 18 bases between the two germline ends. The CDR3 has 16 residues. Supplemented by reference TRBV19 and TRBJ1-5, the full variable domain reads DGGITQSPKYLFRKEGQNVTLSCEQNLNHDAMYWYRQDPGQGLRLIYYSQIVNDFQKGDIAEGYSVSREKKESFPLTVTSAQKNPTAFYLCASTPQGRGRNQPQHFGDGTRLSIL.

This clone was observed a handful of times. This chain uses TRBV2 with TRBJ1-2; D gene ambiguous. From germline, CDR1 is SNHLY and CDR2 FYNNEI. The CDR3 is 14 amino acids. The ends were cut back, 2 bases at V and 8 bases at J, with 15 bases in the middle. CDR3 sequence: CASSERQTPGGYTF. The CDR3, as DNA: TGTGCCAGCAGTGAACGCCAGACCCCGGGGGGCTACACCTTC.

The J gene is TRBJ1-4, the V gene TRBV15; D may be TRBD1 (5 bases). There are 16 residues in the CDR3. V shed 3 bases and J shed 4 bases, with 15 bases lying between them. From germline, CDR1 is LNHNV and CDR2 YYDKDF (reference sequence). CDR3 nucleotide sequence: TGTGCCACCAGCAGGGGGGGGACGGCCGTTAATGAAAAACTGTTTTTT. Translating it yields CATSRGGTAVNEKLFF.

This chain links TRBV19 with TRBJ1-1; maybe TRBD1 (5 bases). Germline V CDR1 and CDR2: LNHDA, SQIVND (reference sequence). V was clipped by 2 bases and J by 1 base, with 11 bases between them. This CDR3 spans 15 amino acids. The CDR3 sequence: CASSIIGARNTEAFF. Written as DNA, the CDR3 is TGTGCCAGTAGTATAATAGGGGCGCGGAACACTGAAGCTTTCTTT.

The gene calls are TRBV5-1 and TRBJ2-1; TRBD1 matches 7 bases. V lost 4 bases to trimming and J lost 1 base; unmatched junction nucleotides: 5. Per germline, CDR1 SGHRS and CDR2 YFSETQ. The CDR3 spans 15 residues. As DNA, the CDR3 is TGCGCCAGCAGCCCGACAGGGTTGTCCTACAATGAGCAGTTCTTC. Translating it yields CASSPTGLSYNEQFF.

The chain has TRBV5-4 and TRBJ1-2; perhaps TRBD1 as D (6 bases). CDR3 length: 13 residues. Germline V gene data show CDR1 as SGHNT and CDR2 as YYREEE (reference sequence). Trimming took 7 bases from V and 4 from J, leaving 14 bases between them. This CDR3 is CASEFRGAYGYTF. CDR3 in DNA: TGTGCCAGCGAGTTTAGGGGGGCCTATGGCTACACCTTC.

This chain uses TRBV28 with TRBJ1-2; 10 bases agree with TRBD1. This CDR3 has 15 amino acids. CDR1 is MDHEN and CDR2 is SYDVKM in the germline V gene. Trimming cost V 6 bases and J 6 bases; bases outside gene matches: 10. CDR3 amino acids: CASRSPLGQGNGYTF. The DNA of the CDR3 is TGTGCCAGCAGATCACCCCTGGGACAGGGGAATGGCTACACCTTC.

The chain links TRBV29-1 to TRBJ2-1; the match to TRBD1 covers 10 bases. Germline CDR1 SQVTM, CDR2 ANQGSEA. J was trimmed by 7 bases and V by 6 bases; bases with no gene match: 6. This CDR3 has 13 amino acids. The DNA of the CDR3 is TGCAGCGTCCGACAGGGGGCTGGGAATGAGCAGTTCTTC. Translation gives CSVRQGAGNEQFF.

The chain combines TRBV7-2 with TRBJ2-1; a possible D gene is TRBD2 (6 bases). Trimming shortened V by 5 bases and J by 6 bases, and 14 bases separated the two germline ends. CDR3 length equals 14 residues. Germline CDR1 SGHTA, CDR2 FQGNSA. The CDR3 DNA sequence: TGTGCCAGCAGCCCGGGGGACCGCCGCAATGAGCAGTTCTTC. Its translation: CASSPGDRRNEQFF.

This rearrangement joins TRBV5-1 to TRBJ2-3, with D maybe TRBD1 (6 bases). The germline gives CDR1 SGHRS, CDR2 YFSETQ. Trimming removed 4 bases at V and 2 bases at J, with 14 bases between. This CDR3 comprises 15 residues. CDR3 region: CASSPGQSTTDTQYF. The DNA of the CDR3 is TGCGCCAGCAGCCCAGGACAGTCGACCACAGATACGCAGTATTTT.

The V call is TRBV6-5, the J call TRBJ2-7; 7 bases line up with TRBD1. Germline V gene lookup returns CDR1 MNHEY and CDR2 SVGAGI. The trim removed 3 bases at V and 6 bases at J, leaving 5 bases unmatched. The CDR3 totals 13 residues. The CDR3 DNA sequence: TGTGCCAGCAGTTATCAGACAGGGCGCGAGCAGTACTTC. It is translated as CASSYQTGREQYF.

The V call is TRBV4-3, the J call TRBJ2-2, with D possibly TRBD1 on 5 matching bases. Germline CDR1 LGHNA, CDR2 YSLEER. The CDR3 sequence is 14 residues long. The germline V and J ends were trimmed by 0 bases and 5 bases, with 7 bases remaining between them. The CDR3 DNA follows: TGCGCCAGCAGCCAAGATCCAGGGACCGGGGAGCTGTTTTTT. Protein product: CASSQDPGTGELFF.

Only one count was recorded for this clone. The CDR3 DNA reads as TGTGCCAGCAGGGATGGAGGGGGCAGATACGAGCAGTACTTC. This encodes CASRDGGGRYEQYF. The chain employs TRBV28 and TRBJ2-7, with TRBD1 as a possible D gene (7 bases). The CDR3 runs to 14 residues. V shed 6 bases and J shed 4 bases, with 16 bases lying between them. CDR1 and CDR2 (germline): MDHEN, SYDVKM.

The rearrangement uses TRBV14 and TRBJ2-1; 7 bases are a match to TRBD2. The germline V gene encodes CDR1 SGHDN and CDR2 FVKESK. V lost 6 bases, J lost 7 bases, and 12 bases stayed unmatched. The CDR3 loop spans 15 amino acids. As DNA, the CDR3 is TGTGCCAGCAGGCAAAGCGGGGCCCCAAGGAATGAGCAGTTCTTC. It translates to CASRQSGAPRNEQFF.

The chain employs TRBV28 and TRBJ2-5; no clear D. With 1 base removed from V and 5 bases from J, the gap between germline ends came to 17 bases. CDR3 length: 16 residues. CDR1 is MDHEN and CDR2 is SYDVKM in the germline V gene. The CDR3 reads CASSLSGEVARETQYF. Written as DNA, the CDR3 is TGTGCCAGCAGTTTATCAGGAGAGGTTGCTCGCGAGACCCAGTACTTC.

The rearrangement links TRBV5-5 to TRBJ1-1; D remains unclear. Germline V gene sequence: CDR1 SGHKS, CDR2 YYEKEE (reference sequence). Trimming cost V 3 bases and J 1 base, with 16 bases left between them. This CDR3 spans 16 amino acids. CDR3 protein: CASSSGGLLRNTEAFF. The CDR3, as DNA: TGTGCCAGCAGCTCCGGTGGCCTCCTTCGGAACACTGAAGCTTTCTTT.

This clone was counted between two and nine times. The chain employs TRBV19 and TRBJ1-1; possibly TRBD1 for D (6 bases). Trimming removed 7 bases at V and 4 bases at J, with 13 bases between. Germline CDR1 reads LNHDA; CDR2 reads SQIVND (reference sequence). CDR3 length equals 13 residues. This chain's CDR3 is CASNPTGSTEAFF. The CDR3 DNA is TGTGCCAGTAACCCCACAGGGAGCACTGAAGCTTTCTTT. Supplemented by reference TRBV19 and TRBJ1-1, the full variable domain reads DGGITQSPKYLFRKEGQNVTLSCEQNLNHDAMYWYRQDPGQGLRLIYYSQIVNDFQKGDIAEGYSVSREKKESFPLTVTSAQKNPTAFYLCASNPTGSTEAFFGQGTRLTVV.

This chain uses TRBV7-9 with TRBJ1-2, with D unresolved. V lost 1 base, J lost 5 bases, and 14 bases lay in between. This CDR3 is 15 amino acids long. CDR1 is SEHNR, CDR2 FQNEAQ, per germline (reference sequence). In DNA, the CDR3 is TGTGCCAGCAGCTTAGAGCTGGAATATGGATATGGCTACACCTTC. Amino acids: CASSLELEYGYGYTF.